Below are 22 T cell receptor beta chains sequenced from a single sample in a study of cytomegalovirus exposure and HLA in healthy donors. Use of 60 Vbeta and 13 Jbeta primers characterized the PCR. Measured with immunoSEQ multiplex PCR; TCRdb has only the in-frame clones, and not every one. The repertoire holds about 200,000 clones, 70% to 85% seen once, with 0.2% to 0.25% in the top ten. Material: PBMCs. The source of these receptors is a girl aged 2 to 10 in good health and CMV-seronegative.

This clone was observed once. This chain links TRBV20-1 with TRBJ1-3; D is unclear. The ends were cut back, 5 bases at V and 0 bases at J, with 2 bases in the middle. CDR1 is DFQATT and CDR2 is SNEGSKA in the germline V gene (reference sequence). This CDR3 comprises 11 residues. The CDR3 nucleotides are TGCAGTGCTCGCTCTGGAAACACCATATATTTT. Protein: CSARSGNTIYF.

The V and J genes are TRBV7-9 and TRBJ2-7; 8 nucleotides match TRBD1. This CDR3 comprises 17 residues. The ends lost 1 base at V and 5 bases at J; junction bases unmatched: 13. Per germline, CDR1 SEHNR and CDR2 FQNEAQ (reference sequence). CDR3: CASSLVWGGQGADEQYF. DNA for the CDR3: TGTGCCAGCAGCTTAGTATGGGGTGGGCAGGGGGCAGACGAGCAGTACTTC.

CDR3 sequence (DNA): TGTGCCAGCAGCCCCGGGAACCAAGAGACCCAGTACTTC. It encodes CASSPGNQETQYF. This chain connects TRBV11-3 to TRBJ2-5, with a weak D call TRBD2 (5 bases). Trimming cost V 5 bases and J 0 bases, with 7 bases left between them. Germline V gene sequence: CDR1 SGHNT, CDR2 YENEEA. The CDR3 consists of 13 residues.

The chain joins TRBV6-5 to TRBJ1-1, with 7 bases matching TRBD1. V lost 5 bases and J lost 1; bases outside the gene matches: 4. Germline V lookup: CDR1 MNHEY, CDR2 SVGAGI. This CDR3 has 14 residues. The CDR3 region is CASSDRAWNTEAFF. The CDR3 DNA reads TGTGCCAGCAGTGACAGGGCCTGGAACACTGAAGCTTTCTTT.

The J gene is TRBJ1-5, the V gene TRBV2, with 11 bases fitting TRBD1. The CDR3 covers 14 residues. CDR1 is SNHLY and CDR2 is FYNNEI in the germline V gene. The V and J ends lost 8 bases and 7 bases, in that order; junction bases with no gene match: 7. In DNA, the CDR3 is TGTGCCAGCGAGGGACAGGGGGGCACCCAGCCCCAGCATTTT. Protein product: CASEGQGGTQPQHF.

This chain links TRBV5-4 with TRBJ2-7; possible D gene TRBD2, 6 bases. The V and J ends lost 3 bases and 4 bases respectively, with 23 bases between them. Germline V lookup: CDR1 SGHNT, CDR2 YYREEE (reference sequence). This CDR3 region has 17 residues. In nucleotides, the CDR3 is TGTGCCAGCAGCTCCCACCCCCGGGACTTAGAACCATACGAGCAGTACTTC. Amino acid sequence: CASSSHPRDLEPYEQYF.

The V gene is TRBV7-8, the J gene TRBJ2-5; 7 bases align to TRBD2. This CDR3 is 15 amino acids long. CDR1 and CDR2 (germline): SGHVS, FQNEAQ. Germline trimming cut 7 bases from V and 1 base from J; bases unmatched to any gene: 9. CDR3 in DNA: TGTGCCAGCAACGGGAGGCTCGGGATCCAAGAGACCCAGTACTTC. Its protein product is CASNGRLGIQETQYF.

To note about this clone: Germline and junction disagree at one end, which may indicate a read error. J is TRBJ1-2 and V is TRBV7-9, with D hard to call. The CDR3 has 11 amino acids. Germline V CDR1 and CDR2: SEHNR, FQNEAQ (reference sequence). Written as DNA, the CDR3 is TGTTCCAGCAGCGCCGAGTCCTCCTACACCTTC. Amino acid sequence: CSSSAESSYTF.

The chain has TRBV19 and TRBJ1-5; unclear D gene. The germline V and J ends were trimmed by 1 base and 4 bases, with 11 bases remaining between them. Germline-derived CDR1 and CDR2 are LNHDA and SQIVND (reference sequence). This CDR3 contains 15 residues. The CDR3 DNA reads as TGTGCCAGTAGTATAGTGCAGGCCGCTAATCAGCCCCAGCATTTT. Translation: CASSIVQAANQPQHF.

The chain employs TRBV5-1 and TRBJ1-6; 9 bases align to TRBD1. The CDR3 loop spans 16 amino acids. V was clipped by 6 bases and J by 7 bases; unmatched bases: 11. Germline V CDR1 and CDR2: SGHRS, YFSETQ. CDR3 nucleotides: TGCGCCAGCAACAACCCGGGACAGGGAACAAATTCACCCCTCCACTTT. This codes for CASNNPGQGTNSPLHF.

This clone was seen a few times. For the CDR3, the DNA is TGCGCCAGCAGCCAGGGGCGGGGTGTTACGAGAACTAATGAAAAACTGTTTTTT. Translation: CASSQGRGVTRTNEKLFF. This chain uses TRBV4-1 with TRBJ1-4, with D tentatively TRBD1 (5 bases). Germline assignment: CDR1 MGHRA and CDR2 YSYEKL. This CDR3 comprises 18 residues. The V end lost 3 bases, the J end lost 1 base, and 18 bases lay between the germline ends.

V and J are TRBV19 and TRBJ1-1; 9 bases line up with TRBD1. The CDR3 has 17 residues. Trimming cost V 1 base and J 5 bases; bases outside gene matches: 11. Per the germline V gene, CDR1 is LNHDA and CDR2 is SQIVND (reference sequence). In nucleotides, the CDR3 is TGTGCCAGTAGTATAGGGGCCCCGACAGGGGGTGGGACTGAAGCTTTCTTT. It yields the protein CASSIGAPTGGGTEAFF.

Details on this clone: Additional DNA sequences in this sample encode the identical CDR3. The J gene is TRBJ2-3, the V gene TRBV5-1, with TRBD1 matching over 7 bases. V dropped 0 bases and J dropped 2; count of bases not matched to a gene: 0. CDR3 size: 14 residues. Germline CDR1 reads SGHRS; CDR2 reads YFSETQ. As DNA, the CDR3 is TGCGCCAGCAGCTTGGAGGGGGCCACAGATACGCAGTATTTT. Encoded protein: CASSLEGATDTQYF.

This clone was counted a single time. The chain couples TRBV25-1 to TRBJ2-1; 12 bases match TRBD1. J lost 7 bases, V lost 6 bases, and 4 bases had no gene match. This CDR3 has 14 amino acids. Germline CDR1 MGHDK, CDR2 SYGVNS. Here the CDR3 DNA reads TGTGCCAGCAGAGGGACAGGGGGCTTGAATGAGCAGTTCTTC. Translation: CASRGTGGLNEQFF.

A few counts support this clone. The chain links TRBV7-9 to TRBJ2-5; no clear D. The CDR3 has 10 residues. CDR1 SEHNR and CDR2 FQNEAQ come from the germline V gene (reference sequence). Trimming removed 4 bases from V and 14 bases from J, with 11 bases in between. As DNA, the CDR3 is TGTGCCAGCAGCTGTCCCCCATGTTACTTC. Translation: CASSCPPCYF.

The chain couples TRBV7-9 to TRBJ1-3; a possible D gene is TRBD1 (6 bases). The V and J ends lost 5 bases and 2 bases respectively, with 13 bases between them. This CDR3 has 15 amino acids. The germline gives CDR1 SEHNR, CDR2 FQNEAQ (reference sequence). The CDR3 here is CASSQDRHAGNTIYF. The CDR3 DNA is TGTGCCAGCAGCCAGGACAGACATGCTGGAAACACCATATATTTT.

CDR3: CASSHQGRGTEAFF. The CDR3 DNA follows: TGTGCCAGCAGTCATCAGGGGAGAGGGACTGAAGCTTTCTTT. The chain employs TRBV25-1 and TRBJ1-1; the D gene is possibly TRBD1 (6 bases). Trimming cost V 5 bases and J 5 bases, with 15 bases left between them. The CDR3 extends over 14 amino acids. CDR1 and CDR2 (germline): MGHDK, SYGVNS.

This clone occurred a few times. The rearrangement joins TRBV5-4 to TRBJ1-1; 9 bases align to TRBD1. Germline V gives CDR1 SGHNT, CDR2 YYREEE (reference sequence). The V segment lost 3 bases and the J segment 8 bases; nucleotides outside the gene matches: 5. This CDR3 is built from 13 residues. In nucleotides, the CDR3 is TGTGCCAGCAGCTCGACAGGGGGACTCGAAGCTTTCTTT. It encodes CASSSTGGLEAFF.

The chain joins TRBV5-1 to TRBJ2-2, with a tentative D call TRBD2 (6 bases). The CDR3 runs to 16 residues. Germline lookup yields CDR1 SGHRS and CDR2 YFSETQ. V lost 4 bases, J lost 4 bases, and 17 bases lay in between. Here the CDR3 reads CASSGLTGIGTGELFF. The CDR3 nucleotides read TGCGCCAGCAGCGGACTAACAGGAATTGGCACCGGGGAGCTGTTTTTT.

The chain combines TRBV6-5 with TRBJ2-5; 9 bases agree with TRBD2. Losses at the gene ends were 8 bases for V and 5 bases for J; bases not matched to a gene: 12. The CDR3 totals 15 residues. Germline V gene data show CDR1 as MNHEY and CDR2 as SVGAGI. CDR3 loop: CASSPSSGVTETQYF. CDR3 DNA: TGTGCCAGCTCCCCATCTAGCGGGGTGACGGAGACCCAGTACTTC.

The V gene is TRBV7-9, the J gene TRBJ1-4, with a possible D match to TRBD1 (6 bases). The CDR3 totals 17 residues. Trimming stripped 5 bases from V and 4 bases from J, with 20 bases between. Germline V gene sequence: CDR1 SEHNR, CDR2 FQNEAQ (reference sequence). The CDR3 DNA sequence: TGTGCCAGCAGCCCCTCCCTGGACAGAGGCAATAATGAAAAACTGTTTTTT. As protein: CASSPSLDRGNNEKLFF.

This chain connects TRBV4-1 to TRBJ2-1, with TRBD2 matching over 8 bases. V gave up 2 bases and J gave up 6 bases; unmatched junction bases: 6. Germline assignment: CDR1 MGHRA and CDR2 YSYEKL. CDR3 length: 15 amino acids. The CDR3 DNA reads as TGCGCCAGCAGCCAACTTCGGGGGGGCAGCAATGAGCAGTTCTTC. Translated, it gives CASSQLRGGSNEQFF.